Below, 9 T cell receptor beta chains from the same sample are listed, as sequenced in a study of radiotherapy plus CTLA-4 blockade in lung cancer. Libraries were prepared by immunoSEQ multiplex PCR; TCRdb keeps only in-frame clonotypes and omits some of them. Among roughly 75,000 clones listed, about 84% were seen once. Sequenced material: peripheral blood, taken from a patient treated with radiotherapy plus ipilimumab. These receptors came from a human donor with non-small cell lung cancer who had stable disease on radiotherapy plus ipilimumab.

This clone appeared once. CDR3: CAWSVPRVNTEAFF. CDR3 DNA sequence: TGTGCCTGGAGTGTACCGCGAGTGAACACTGAAGCTTTCTTT. This chain joins TRBV30 and TRBJ1-1; no clear D. V was clipped by 0 bases and J by 0 bases, with 8 bases between them. The CDR3 consists of 14 residues. CDR1 GTSNPN and CDR2 SVGIG come from the germline V gene (reference sequence).

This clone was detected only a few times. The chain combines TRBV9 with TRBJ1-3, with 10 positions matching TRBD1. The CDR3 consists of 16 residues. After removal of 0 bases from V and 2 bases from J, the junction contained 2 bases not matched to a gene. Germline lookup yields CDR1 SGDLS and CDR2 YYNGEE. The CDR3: CASSVAGTGAGNTIYF. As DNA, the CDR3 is TGTGCCAGCAGCGTAGCCGGGACAGGGGCTGGAAACACCATATATTTT.

The CDR3 here is CASRASGLTSYEQYF. CDR3 nucleotides: TGTGCCAGCAGAGCCTCGGGACTGACCTCCTACGAGCAGTACTTC. The chain uses TRBV6-1 and TRBJ2-7, with a tentative D call TRBD2 (6 bases). Germline assignment: CDR1 MNHNS and CDR2 SASEGT. V dropped 6 bases and J dropped 0 bases, with 15 bases sitting between them. The CDR3 consists of 15 residues.

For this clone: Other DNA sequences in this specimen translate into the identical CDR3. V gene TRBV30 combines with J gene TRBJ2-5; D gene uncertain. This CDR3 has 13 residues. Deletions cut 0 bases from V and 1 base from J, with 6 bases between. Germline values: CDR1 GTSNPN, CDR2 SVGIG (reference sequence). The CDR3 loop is CAWSVRSQETQYF. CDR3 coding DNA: TGTGCCTGGAGTGTACGGTCCCAAGAGACCCAGTACTTC.

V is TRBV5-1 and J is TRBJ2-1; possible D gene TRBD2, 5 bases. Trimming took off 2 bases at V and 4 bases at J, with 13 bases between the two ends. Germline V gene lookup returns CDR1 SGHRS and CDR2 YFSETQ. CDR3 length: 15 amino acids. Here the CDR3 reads CASSLQADLYNEQFF. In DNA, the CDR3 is TGCGCCAGCAGCTTACAAGCGGACTTATACAATGAGCAGTTCTTC.

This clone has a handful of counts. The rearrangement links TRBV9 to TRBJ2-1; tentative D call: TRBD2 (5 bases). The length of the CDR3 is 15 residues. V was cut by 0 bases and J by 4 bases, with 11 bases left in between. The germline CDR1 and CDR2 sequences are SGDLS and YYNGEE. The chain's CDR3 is CASSVETGSYNEQFF. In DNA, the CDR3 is TGTGCCAGCAGCGTAGAAACGGGGAGTTACAATGAGCAGTTCTTC. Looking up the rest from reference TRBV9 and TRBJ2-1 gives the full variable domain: DSGVTQTPKHLITATGQRVTLRCSPRSGDLSVYWYQQSLDQGLQFLIQYYNGEERAKGNILERFSAQQFPDLHSELNLSSLELGDSALYFCASSVETGSYNEQFFGPGTRLTVL.

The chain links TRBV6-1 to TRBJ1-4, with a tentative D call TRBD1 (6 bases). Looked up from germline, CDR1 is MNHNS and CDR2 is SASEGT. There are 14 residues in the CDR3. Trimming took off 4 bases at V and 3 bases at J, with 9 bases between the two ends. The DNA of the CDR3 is TGTGCCAGCAGTGGAGAGGGGGCTAATGAAAAACTGTTTTTT. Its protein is CASSGEGANEKLFF.

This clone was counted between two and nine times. CDR3 protein: CASSYRGVGGNTEAFF. The CDR3 nucleotides are TGTGCCAGCAGTTACCGCGGTGTAGGCGGGAACACTGAAGCTTTCTTT. The chain combines TRBV6-5 with TRBJ1-1; D ambiguous. The length of the CDR3 is 16 residues. Between the trimmed V and J ends, which lost 2 bases and 1 base, there was a span of 14 bases. The germline V gene has CDR1 MNHEY and CDR2 SVGAGI.

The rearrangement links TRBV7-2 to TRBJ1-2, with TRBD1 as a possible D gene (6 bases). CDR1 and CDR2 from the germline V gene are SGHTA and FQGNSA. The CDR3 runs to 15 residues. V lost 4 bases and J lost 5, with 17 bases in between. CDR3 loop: CASSSPQTGDYGYTF. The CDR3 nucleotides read TGTGCCAGCAGCTCCCCTCAGACAGGAGATTATGGCTACACCTTC.